A single sample is the source of the 27 T cell receptor beta chains below, sequenced in a study of radiotherapy plus CTLA-4 blockade in lung cancer. The data were produced by immunoSEQ multiplex PCR, yet TCRdb's version contains in-frame clones alone and is incomplete. This table has over 100,000 clones, approximately 80% appearing once. Sample: peripheral blood, taken from a patient treated with radiotherapy plus ipilimumab. The receptor set was obtained from a human donor with non-small cell lung cancer that progressed on radiotherapy plus ipilimumab. Some clones in this sample may be carry-over from other donors' samples.

The V call is TRBV7-9, the J call TRBJ1-2; D is ambiguous. Germline values: CDR1 SEHNR, CDR2 FQNEAQ (reference sequence). Trimming removed 0 bases from V and 6 bases from J, with 14 bases in between. The CDR3 is 15 residues long. The CDR3 DNA follows: TGTGCCAGCAGCTTAGCGTGGCGGGAAAGTAATGGCTACACCTTC. It codes for CASSLAWRESNGYTF.

The gene calls are TRBV7-3 and TRBJ2-1; TRBD2 might be the D (5 bases). The V end was cut by 5 bases, the J end by 12 bases, with 14 bases between. Germline CDR1 and CDR2: SGHTA and FQGTGA. The CDR3 extends over 12 amino acids. The chain's CDR3 is CASSPPAGGQFF. The CDR3 DNA follows: TGTGCCAGCAGCCCCCCCGCGGGTGGGCAGTTCTTC.

This clone has more than one count but fewer than ten. V usage is TRBV4-1 and J usage is TRBJ2-7; D may match TRBD1 or TRBD2 (6 bases each). Trimming stripped 4 bases from V and 1 base from J, with 17 bases between. This CDR3 has 16 residues. Germline V lookup: CDR1 MGHRA, CDR2 YSYEKL. The CDR3 bases are TGCGCCAGCAGCCCCTTTCCTGAGGGGGGTTCCTACGAGCAGTACTTC. It translates to CASSPFPEGGSYEQYF.

V and J are TRBV5-5 and TRBJ1-1; D unclear. V lost 0 bases to trimming and J lost 4 bases, with 7 bases between them. CDR3 size: 13 residues. Germline CDR1 and CDR2: SGHKS and YYEKEE (reference sequence). The CDR3 DNA reads as TGTGCCAGCAGCTTGGAGGGTTCCACTGAAGCTTTCTTT. Protein product: CASSLEGSTEAFF.

The chain carries TRBV5-1 and TRBJ2-1; 8 bases map to TRBD2. The CDR3 sequence is 13 residues long. With V trimmed by 3 bases and J by 8 bases, 4 bases remained unmatched. Germline assignment: CDR1 SGHRS and CDR2 YFSETQ. This CDR3 is CASSWGLVHEQFF. CDR3 coding DNA: TGCGCCAGCAGCTGGGGACTAGTCCATGAGCAGTTCTTC.

V gene TRBV28 combines with J gene TRBJ2-5; perhaps TRBD1 as D (5 bases). The germline V and J ends were trimmed by 5 bases and 0 bases, with 10 bases remaining between them. CDR1 is MDHEN, CDR2 SYDVKM, per germline. This CDR3 comprises 14 residues. DNA for the CDR3: TGTGCCAGCAGTCCCGGACACAACCAAGAGACCCAGTACTTC. Protein product: CASSPGHNQETQYF.

This clone came up a few times. Other nucleotide sequences in the sample specify the same CDR3. CDR3 coding DNA: TGTGCCAGCAGCCAACCCGTGGCCGGGGAGCTGTTTTTT. It specifies CASSQPVAGELFF. This chain links TRBV14 with TRBJ2-2, with D hard to call. Germline V lookup: CDR1 SGHDN, CDR2 FVKESK. The CDR3 spans 13 residues. Trimming took 2 bases from V and 6 from J, leaving 7 bases between them.

This chain links TRBV4-1 with TRBJ2-1; 7 bases are shared with TRBD1. CDR1 MGHRA and CDR2 YSYEKL come from the germline V gene. V was clipped by 1 base and J by 4 bases; unmatched bases: 10. There are 17 residues in the CDR3. In nucleotides, the CDR3 is TGCGCCAGCAGCCAAGTAGGGCTTGCGGACAGGTACAATGAGCAGTTCTTC. It is translated as CASSQVGLADRYNEQFF.

The chain uses TRBV25-1 and TRBJ1-4; D gene unclear. The ends were cut back, 6 bases at V and 8 bases at J, with 10 bases in the middle. CDR3 size: 12 residues. Germline CDR1 is MGHDK and CDR2 is SYGVNS. The CDR3 coding sequence is TGTGCCAGCAGAGACAATTCCGAAAAACTGTTTTTT. This codes for CASRDNSEKLFF.

The chain joins TRBV28 to TRBJ1-4; 10 bases map to TRBD1. J gave up 7 bases and V 4 bases, and 6 bases lay outside the gene matches. Per the germline V gene, CDR1 is MDHEN and CDR2 is SYDVKM. The CDR3 is 15 amino acids. The CDR3 DNA follows: TGTGCCAGCAGTTACTCCGGGACAGGGGTTGAAAAACTGTTTTTT. Encoded protein: CASSYSGTGVEKLFF.

This chain connects TRBV5-1 to TRBJ2-5; 7 nucleotides line up with TRBD1. The V gene end was trimmed by 4 bases and the J gene end by 4 bases; junction bases not matched to a gene: 13. The CDR3 totals 16 residues. Per the germline V gene, CDR1 is SGHRS and CDR2 is YFSETQ. As DNA, the CDR3 is TGCGCCAGCAGCCTCAGACAGGGTACTGGGGCAGAGACCCAGTACTTC. Translating it yields CASSLRQGTGAETQYF.

This clone was observed once. This sequence joins TRBV5-1 and TRBJ2-3, with D perhaps matching TRBD2 (6 bases). This CDR3 region has 16 residues. The V and J ends lost 4 bases and 2 bases respectively, with 17 bases between them. The germline gives CDR1 SGHRS, CDR2 YFSETQ. The DNA of the CDR3 is TGCGCCAGCAGCACTGCCCCGGGACTTTTCACAGATACGCAGTATTTT. Encoded protein: CASSTAPGLFTDTQYF.

The chain is built from TRBV7-2 and TRBJ2-7, with no clear D. Per germline, CDR1 SGHTA and CDR2 FQGNSA. The CDR3 contains 14 residues. The V and J ends lost 5 bases and 2 bases respectively, with 13 bases between them. The DNA of the CDR3 is TGTGCCAGCAGCCCTACTGTTGGACCCTACGAGCAGTACTTC. Amino acids: CASSPTVGPYEQYF.

V and J are TRBV7-8 and TRBJ1-1; D possibly corresponds to TRBD1 (6 bases). This CDR3 region has 14 residues. Trimming removed 1 base at V and 4 bases at J, with 10 bases between. Germline CDR1 is SGHVS and CDR2 is FQNEAQ. CDR3 sequence: CASSLVRGLTEAFF. CDR3 DNA sequence: TGTGCCAGCAGCTTAGTTCGGGGGCTCACTGAAGCTTTCTTT.

In this sample, this clone turned up a few times. The chain links TRBV2 to TRBJ1-5; possible D gene TRBD1, 5 bases. Per the germline V gene, CDR1 is SNHLY and CDR2 is FYNNEI. CDR3 length equals 13 residues. The germline V and J ends were trimmed by 4 bases and 7 bases, with 11 bases remaining between them. CDR3 sequence reads: CASSVTARQPQHF. The CDR3 region has the DNA TGTGCCAGCAGTGTGACAGCTAGGCAGCCCCAGCATTTT.

V usage is TRBV7-3 and J usage is TRBJ2-6; 7 bases fit TRBD1. The J segment lost 2 bases and the V segment lost 5 bases, leaving 12 bases of the junction unmatched. CDR1 SGHTA and CDR2 FQGTGA come from the germline V gene. The CDR3 is 18 amino acids. Here the CDR3 DNA reads TGTGCCAGCAGCCAGGGGGTGGCAGGGATGGCTGGGGCCAACGTCCTGACTTTC. This codes for CASSQGVAGMAGANVLTF.

The rearrangement joins TRBV4-1 to TRBJ2-5, with D maybe TRBD2 (6 bases). Trimming removed 2 bases from V and 4 bases from J, with 20 bases in between. In germline, CDR1 is MGHRA, CDR2 YSYEKL. The CDR3 covers 17 residues. CDR3 protein: CASSQIAQLGGGETQYF. CDR3 in DNA: TGCGCCAGCAGCCAAATTGCCCAGTTGGGGGGAGGAGAGACCCAGTACTTC.

The rearrangement uses TRBV28 and TRBJ2-7; D gene ambiguous. The CDR3 runs to 10 residues. The V gene lost 3 bases and the J gene lost 5 bases, with 2 bases spanning the gap. CDR1 is MDHEN and CDR2 is SYDVKM in the germline V gene. The chain's CDR3 is CASSFDEQYF. CDR3 nucleotides: TGTGCCAGCAGTTTCGACGAGCAGTACTTC.

The rearrangement links TRBV5-1 to TRBJ1-2; 7 nucleotides agree with TRBD1. With V trimmed by 2 bases and J by 10 bases, 5 bases remained unmatched. Germline V lookup: CDR1 SGHRS, CDR2 YFSETQ. The CDR3 totals 12 residues. DNA for the CDR3: TGCGCCAGCAGCTTTTTAACAGGGGACTACACCTTC. Translating gives CASSFLTGDYTF. Together with reference TRBV5-1 and TRBJ1-2, the CDR3 gives the full variable domain: KAGVTQTPRYLIKTRGQQVTLSCSPISGHRSVSWYQQTPGQGLQFLFEYFSETQRNKGNFPGRFSGRQFSNSRSEMNVSTLELGDSALYLCASSFLTGDYTFGSGTRLTVV.

This chain connects TRBV28 to TRBJ1-2; no reliable D call. The germline V gene has CDR1 MDHEN and CDR2 SYDVKM. The V gene lost 4 bases and the J gene lost 4 bases, with 13 bases spanning the gap. This CDR3 is 14 amino acids long. As DNA, the CDR3 is TGTGCCAGCAGTTCCGGAGCAGTACCCTATGGCTACACCTTC. It codes for CASSSGAVPYGYTF.

The table lists this clone with a few counts. The chain combines TRBV6-1 with TRBJ1-3, with a tentative D call TRBD1 (6 bases). CDR1 is MNHNS, CDR2 SASEGT, per germline. V lost 6 bases, J lost 4 bases, and 10 bases lay in between. CDR3 length: 13 amino acids. CDR3 nucleotides: TGTGCCAGCAGAGGGGGAATAGGAAACACCATATATTTT. It encodes CASRGGIGNTIYF.

Remarks on this clone: This same CDR3 is encoded by further DNA sequences in the sample. The gene calls are TRBV27 and TRBJ1-2; TRBD1 is a possible D gene (5 bases). V shed 3 bases and J shed 7 bases, with 18 bases lying between them. Germline assignment: CDR1 MNHEY and CDR2 SMNVEV (reference sequence). The CDR3 has 15 residues. The CDR3 region has the DNA TGTGCCAGCAGTTTGGCCCCGGGGGGAGGGCGTGGCTACACCTTC. Residues: CASSLAPGGGRGYTF.

The chain employs TRBV5-1 and TRBJ2-3; D is possibly TRBD2 (5 bases). Trimming removed 3 bases from V and 1 base from J, with 9 bases in between. CDR1 is SGHRS, CDR2 YFSETQ, per germline. The CDR3 runs to 14 residues. This chain's CDR3 is CASSSADGTDTQYF. The CDR3 DNA reads TGCGCCAGCAGCTCAGCGGACGGCACAGATACGCAGTATTTT.

The chain uses TRBV7-2 and TRBJ2-7, with D tentatively TRBD2 (7 bases). V shed 5 bases and J shed 0 bases, with 11 bases lying between them. Germline loops: CDR1 SGHTA, CDR2 FQGNSA. The length of the CDR3 is 14 residues. The CDR3 reads CASSRGASSYEQYF. Here the CDR3 DNA reads TGTGCCAGCAGCCGGGGGGCGAGCTCCTACGAGCAGTACTTC.

The chain is built from TRBV5-1 and TRBJ1-2; the match to TRBD1 covers 10 bases. With 4 bases clipped from V and 3 bases from J, the junction kept 12 bases outside the gene matches. The CDR3 has 17 residues. CDR1 SGHRS and CDR2 YFSETQ come from the germline V gene. This CDR3 is CASSPRSGTGAYYGYTF. DNA for the CDR3: TGCGCCAGCAGCCCGCGTTCCGGGACAGGGGCCTACTATGGCTACACCTTC.

This chain links TRBV7-2 with TRBJ1-3; D remains unclear. Germline V gene data show CDR1 as SGHTA and CDR2 as FQGNSA. V was clipped by 4 bases and J by 0 bases, with 16 bases between them. The CDR3 runs to 17 residues. This chain's CDR3 is CASSSKSTGRSGNTIYF. In DNA, the CDR3 is TGTGCCAGCAGCTCTAAATCGACGGGCCGCTCTGGAAACACCATATATTTT.

CDR3 protein: CASSQWTGAGYGYTF. The CDR3 nucleotides read TGTGCCAGCAGCCAGTGGACAGGGGCTGGCTATGGCTACACCTTC. This chain links TRBV7-2 with TRBJ1-2; 9 bases match TRBD1. Looked up from germline, CDR1 is SGHTA and CDR2 is FQGNSA. The V segment lost 5 bases and the J segment 4 bases; nucleotides outside the gene matches: 8. CDR3 length: 15 residues.